A selection of T cell receptor beta chains follows, all from one sample in a study of cytomegalovirus exposure and HLA in healthy donors. Sequenced by immunoSEQ multiplex PCR; TCRdb stores in-frame clones only, minus some. The sample has over 95,000 clones, 76% seen once. Sequences were obtained from PBMCs. The receptors come from a woman in her forties in good health and CMV-seropositive. Each CDR3 is given with its conserved first and last residue. Each record gives: clone size, D gene, V gene, J gene, CDR3 protein, CDR3 DNA. The D gene is left open where the match is weak. Clone size is not always given. Where it is, it says once, few, many or a class for expanded clones.

-,-,TRBV28,TRBJ2-7,CASRADSSEPYEQYF,TGTGCCAGCAGGGCAGACAGTTCCGAGCCCTACGAGCAGTACTTC
-,TRBD1,TRBV30,TRBJ1-1,CAWNKLTGATEAFF,TGTGCCTGGAACAAGTTAACAGGGGCCACTGAAGCTTTCTTT
-,-,TRBV10-3,TRBJ2-2,CAISESGGGTGELFF,TGTGCCATCAGTGAGTCCGGGGGAGGAACCGGGGAGCTGTTTTTT
-,-,TRBV12-5,TRBJ1-1,CASGPGSYIAMNTEAFF,TGTGCTAGTGGTCCGGGATCCTATATAGCCATGAACACTGAAGCTTTCTTT
-,-,TRBV7-2,TRBJ1-3,CATTPQAGNTIYF,TGTGCCACAACCCCTCAGGCTGGAAACACCATATATTTT
-,-,TRBV30,TRBJ1-1,CAWSLPGEAFF,TGTGCCTGGAGTCTCCCCGGTGAAGCTTTCTTT
-,-,TRBV5-4,TRBJ2-5,CASSAVADYQETQYF,TGTGCCAGCAGCGCCGTAGCGGATTACCAAGAGACCCAGTACTTC
-,TRBD2,TRBV7-6,TRBJ2-1,CASSVPGLAGLSSYNEQFF,TGTGCCAGCAGCGTGCCGGGACTAGCGGGGTTGAGCTCCTACAATGAGCAGTTCTTC
-,TRBD1,TRBV7-2,TRBJ2-7,CASKQDRSSYEQYF,TGTGCCAGCAAACAGGACAGGAGCTCCTACGAGCAGTACTTC
-,-,TRBV9,TRBJ1-5,CASSAGNLNQPQHF,TGTGCCAGCAGCGCAGGGAATCTCAATCAGCCCCAGCATTTT
once,TRBD1,TRBV10-3,TRBJ2-5,CAISDREETQYF,TGTGCCATCAGCGACAGGGAAGAGACCCAGTACTTC
-,-,TRBV7-9,TRBJ1-2,CASRRTLYGYTF,TGTGCCAGCAGGCGTACCCTCTATGGCTACACCTTC
few,TRBD1,TRBV19,TRBJ1-1,CASSRSWGQSMNTEAFF,TGTGCCAGTAGTCGATCATGGGGACAGTCGATGAACACTGAAGCTTTCTTT
-,-,TRBV5-4,TRBJ2-3,CASSLDSPSQYF,TGTGCCAGCAGCTTGGATTCCCCGTCGCAGTATTTT
once,TRBD1,TRBV30,TRBJ1-2,CAWSLLGTVQIGF,TGTGCCTGGTCATTACTCGGGACAGTCCAGATTGGATTC
-,-,TRBV11-2,TRBJ2-5,CASSLGLPKETQYF,TGTGCCAGCAGTCTGGGACTCCCAAAAGAGACCCAGTACTTC
-,TRBD1,TRBV10-2,TRBJ1-1,CASRGQGKGTEAFF,TGCGCCAGCAGGGGACAGGGGAAAGGGACTGAAGCTTTCTTT
-,-,TRBV6-1,TRBJ1-1,CASSGALRAEAFF,TGTGCCAGCAGTGGGGCCCTGAGGGCTGAAGCTTTCTTT
-,-,TRBV4-1,TRBJ1-5,CASSLTGLHVEPQHF,TGCGCCAGCAGCCTTACAGGTCTTCATGTGGAGCCCCAGCATTTT
few,-,TRBV28,TRBJ1-1,CASRGPMNLNTEAFF,TGTGCCAGTCGAGGGCCGATGAACCTGAACACTGAAGCTTTCTTT
once,-,TRBV5-1,TRBJ1-1,CASSLDREQAFF,TGCGCCAGCAGCTTAGACAGAGAACAAGCTTTCTTT
-,-,TRBV29-1,TRBJ1-4,CSVRSGGEKLFF,TGCAGCGTTAGGTCGGGAGGTGAAAAACTGTTTTTT
-,TRBD1,TRBV5-1,TRBJ1-5,CASSPGQGGYNQPQHF,TGCGCCAGCAGCCCGGGACAGGGAGGGTACAATCAGCCCCAGCATTTT
-,-,TRBV13,TRBJ1-1,CAIGSREAFF,TGTGCCATCGGCTCGAGGGAAGCTTTCTTT
-,TRBD1,TRBV6-1,TRBJ2-6,CASSEGDRVGRLTF,TGTGCCAGCAGTGAAGGGGACAGGGTTGGCCGCCTGACTTTC
few,-,TRBV5-1,TRBJ2-3,CASSLEAGLDTQYF,TGCGCCAGCAGCTTGGAGGCAGGTTTAGATACGCAGTATTTT
-,TRBD2,TRBV7-3,TRBJ2-3,CASSLRPSGGSTDTQYF,TGTGCCAGCAGCTTAAGGCCTAGCGGGGGGAGCACAGATACGCAGTATTTT
-,-,TRBV30,TRBJ1-2,CAWTREANYGYTF,TGTGCCTGGACCAGGGAAGCTAACTATGGCTACACCTTC
few,-,TRBV5-1,TRBJ2-4,CASSIGQKNIQYF,TGCGCCAGCAGCATAGGACAGAAAAACATTCAGTACTTC
-,TRBD1,TRBV9,TRBJ2-2,CASSVNRGRTTGELFF,TGTGCCAGCAGCGTTAACAGGGGGCGAACCACCGGGGAGCTGTTTTTT
-,-,TRBV5-6,TRBJ2-7,CASSLGQRGTYEQYF,TGTGCCAGCAGCTTGGGACAGCGAGGCACCTACGAGCAGTACTTC
-,TRBD2,TRBV7-9,TRBJ2-7,CASSSTGTSGDEQYF,TGTGCCAGCAGCTCGACCGGGACTAGCGGGGACGAGCAGTACTTC
-,TRBD2,TRBV6-1,TRBJ2-3,CASSELAGGQTQYF,TGTGCCAGCAGTGAACTAGCGGGGGGGCAGACGCAGTATTTT
-,-,TRBV6-5,TRBJ2-7,CASSYGGGTAYEQYF,TGTGCCAGCAGTTACGGGGGGGGCACCGCCTACGAGCAGTACTTC
once,TRBD1,TRBV6-1,TRBJ2-4,CASSEVTPGTGSDLAKNIQYF,TGTGCCAGCAGTGAAGTCACCCCCGGGACAGGGTCGGACCTAGCCAAAAACATTCAGTACTTC